A selection of T cell receptor beta chains follows, all from one sample in a study of blood T cell repertoires in COVID-19. The data were produced by immunoSEQ multiplex PCR, yet TCRdb's version contains in-frame clones alone and is incomplete. Counted here are roughly 220,000 clones, nearly 90% occurring once; the ten biggest clones make up roughly 16%. Sequenced sample: PBMCs or T cells enriched from blood (not recorded which). These receptor sequences come from a man aged 25 to 40 who had been exposed to COVID-19. Both conserved end residues are part of each CDR3. The order of the fields is clone size, CDR3 length, D gene, V gene, J gene, CDR3 DNA, CDR3 protein. D genes are given only for firm matches. Not every row has a clone size; where given, it reads once, few, many or a size class.

-	13	-	TRBV11-3	TRBJ2-7	TGTGCCAGCAGCAACAGGGTCCGCTACGAGCAGTACTTC	CASSNRVRYEQYF
-	12	-	TRBV18	TRBJ2-1	TGTGCCAGCTCACCACCCGACAATGAGCAGTTCTTC	CASSPPDNEQFF
-	15	-	TRBV10-3	TRBJ1-2	TGTGCCATCAGTGAGTCGGGGAGATCTAACTATGGCTACACCTTC	CAISESGRSNYGYTF
-	16	TRBD1	TRBV18	TRBJ1-5	TGTGCCAGCTCACCACGGCCAGGGGGCGAAGGACAGCCCCAGCATTTT	CASSPRPGGEGQPQHF
-	13	-	TRBV28	TRBJ1-2	TGTGCCAGCACCATAAGGGAGGGCTATGGCTACACCTTC	CASTIREGYGYTF
-	20	-	TRBV9	TRBJ2-2	TGTGCCAGCAGCGGGCCCTCTCTATCTGACAGGAAAGTCATAGCCGGGGAGCTGTTTTTT	CASSGPSLSDRKVIAGELFF
-	15	-	TRBV7-9	TRBJ1-2	TGTGCCAGCAGCTTAGTACCTCGGGGTTCCTATGGCTACACCTTC	CASSLVPRGSYGYTF
-	15	TRBD1	TRBV30	TRBJ1-6	TGTGCCTGGAGGCAACTAGACAGGGGAAATTCACCCCTCCACTTT	CAWRQLDRGNSPLHF
once	11	-	TRBV15	TRBJ2-3	TGTGCCACCCCACTAACAGATACGCAGTATTTT	CATPLTDTQYF
-	15	TRBD1	TRBV30	TRBJ1-6	TGTGCCTGGAGTGGGGGACAGGGGATTCACTCACCCCTCCACTTT	CAWSGGQGIHSPLHF
once	13	TRBD2	TRBV19	TRBJ2-5	TGTGCCAGTAGTATGGGACTAGTTGAGACCCAGTACTTC	CASSMGLVETQYF
-	18	-	TRBV15	TRBJ2-2	TGTGCCACCAGCAGACCCTCGACAGTTCTCACGAACACCGGGGAGCTGTTTTTT	CATSRPSTVLTNTGELFF
once	13	-	TRBV5-1	TRBJ1-2	TGCGCCAGCAGTCCACAAGCTAACTATGGCTACACCTTC	CASSPQANYGYTF
-	18	TRBD1	TRBV9	TRBJ1-4	TGTGCCAGCAGCACTTCCGGGACAGGGGAAGGAGATAATGAAAAACTGTTTTTT	CASSTSGTGEGDNEKLFF
-	15	TRBD1	TRBV5-1	TRBJ2-7	TGCGCCAGCAGCCTGGGGACAGGGTCGGGCCACGAGCAGTACTTC	CASSLGTGSGHEQYF
-	13	-	TRBV4-1	TRBJ2-3	TGCGCCAGCAGCCAAGAAGTTCTGGCTCAGCAGTATTTT	CASSQEVLAQQYF
-	16	TRBD2	TRBV28	TRBJ2-5	TGTGCCAGCAGTTTATTGGCCCGCGGGGGAAAAGAGACCCAGTACTTC	CASSLLARGGKETQYF
-	16	TRBD2	TRBV18	TRBJ2-5	TGTGCCAGCTCACCAGGACTAGCGGGGGATCAAGAGACCCAGTACTTC	CASSPGLAGDQETQYF
-	14	TRBD1	TRBV24-1	TRBJ1-5	TGTGCCACCAGAGGACAGGGGGCAGGGCAGCCCCAGCATTTT	CATRGQGAGQPQHF
few	14	-	TRBV27	TRBJ1-1	TGTGCCAGCAGTTTATCGAAACAAAGCACTGAAGCTTTCTTT	CASSLSKQSTEAFF
-	12	-	TRBV30	TRBJ1-1	TGTGCCTGGAGTGTAAAAGCCCGCAGGGCTTTCTTT	CAWSVKARRAFF
-	16	-	TRBV9	TRBJ1-6	TGTGCCAGCCCACCCCTTCCCGGTCCTTATAATTCACCCCTCCACTTT	CASPPLPGPYNSPLHF
-	13	-	TRBV12-3/TRBV12-4	TRBJ1-2	TGTGCCAGCAGTTTAAGCGGAATCTATGGCTACACCTTC	CASSLSGIYGYTF
-	16	TRBD2	TRBV7-6	TRBJ2-3	TGTGCCAGCAGCTTAGGATCGCCTAGCGGAACAGATACGCAGTATTTT	CASSLGSPSGTDTQYF
once	14	-	TRBV10-1	TRBJ2-5	TGCGCCAGCAGTGAGTCCGGCGGGCGGGAGACCCAGTACTTC	CASSESGGRETQYF
-	14	-	TRBV9	TRBJ2-3	TGTGCCAGCAGCGTAGAGATAAGGGGAGATACGCAGTATTTT	CASSVEIRGDTQYF
-	13	-	TRBV5-6	TRBJ1-2	TGTGCCAGCAGCCCGGGCCGCGAGGGTATAAACACCTTC	CASSPGREGINTF
few	16	TRBD2	TRBV7-2	TRBJ2-2	TGTGCCAGCAACCTAGCGGGGGCCCTACTAACCGGGGAGCTGTTTTTT	CASNLAGALLTGELFF
-	13	-	TRBV27	TRBJ2-5	TGTGCCAGCAGCCCCCGGGATAAAGAGACCCAGTACTTC	CASSPRDKETQYF
-	14	-	TRBV15	TRBJ2-7	TGTGCCACCAGCAGAGATCTGGGGGCGTACGAGCAGTACTTC	CATSRDLGAYEQYF
-	14	-	TRBV9	TRBJ1-4	TGTGCCAGCAGCGGACTGACTCGCCCTGAAAAACTGTTTTTT	CASSGLTRPEKLFF
few	15	-	TRBV4-1	TRBJ1-2	TGCGCCAGCAGCCAAGAGATTAGGGGGTCGGATGGCTACACCTTC	CASSQEIRGSDGYTF
-	14	-	TRBV11-2	TRBJ2-1	TGTGCCAGCAGCAGGCTACAGGGTTACAATGAGCAGTTCTTC	CASSRLQGYNEQFF
few	17	TRBD2	TRBV9	TRBJ2-2	TGTGCCAGCAGCGTAGCTCCCCGGACTAGCGGTACCGGGGAGCTGTTTTTT	CASSVAPRTSGTGELFF
once	10	-	TRBV19	TRBJ1-2	TGTGCCAGTAGGGCCTATGGCTACACCTTC	CASRAYGYTF
-	14	TRBD1	TRBV25-1	TRBJ1-5	TGTGCCAGCAGTGGCGGGACAGGTGAACAGCCCCAGCATTTT	CASSGGTGEQPQHF
-	13	-	TRBV2	TRBJ1-1	TGTGCCAGCATCCCAGGGATTTACACTGAAGCTTTCTTT	CASIPGIYTEAFF
-	19	TRBD1	TRBV19	TRBJ1-3	TGTGCCAGTAGTGAGGGGAAAGGGGACAGGCTTTCCTCTGGAAACACCATATATTTT	CASSEGKGDRLSSGNTIYF
-	15	-	TRBV6-5	TRBJ1-2	TGTGCCAGCAGTCCCGTAGTGTCCTCTAACTATGGCTACACCTTC	CASSPVVSSNYGYTF
-	14	TRBD1	TRBV7-8	TRBJ1-5	TGTGCCAGCAGCCGTGGGACAGGGGATCAGCCCCAGCATTTT	CASSRGTGDQPQHF
-	15	-	TRBV14	TRBJ2-7	TGTGCCAGCAGCCAAAGGGGCCACATGTGGGTCGAGCAGTACTTC	CASSQRGHMWVEQYF
-	16	TRBD1	TRBV3-1/TRBV3-2	TRBJ1-2	TGTGCCAGCAGCCGCGGGACAGGGCAACGTTCAGGAGGCTACACCTTC	CASSRGTGQRSGGYTF
-	12	-	TRBV29-1	TRBJ1-1	TGCACGATCGCGGCGGGGAACACTGAAGCTTTCTTT	CTIAAGNTEAFF
-	13	-	TRBV30	TRBJ1-5	TGTGCCTGGAGTAAGAGGGGGAATCAGCCCCAGCATTTT	CAWSKRGNQPQHF
-	13	-	TRBV2	TRBJ1-2	TGTGCCAGCAGTGGGACCGAAAGGGGTGGCTACACCTTC	CASSGTERGGYTF
-	15	-	TRBV19	TRBJ2-7	TGTGCCAGTAGTATACAGGGAACAGGTCTGCACGAGCAGTACTTC	CASSIQGTGLHEQYF
few	14	TRBD1	TRBV19	TRBJ2-1	TGTGCCAGTAGCGAGGGGACAGGGGGCGTTGAGCAGTTCTTC	CASSEGTGGVEQFF
-	18	TRBD1	TRBV18	TRBJ1-4	TGTGCCAGCTCACCCCAACCGAGACTCGGGACAGCTAATGAAAAACTGTTTTTT	CASSPQPRLGTANEKLFF
-	14	TRBD1	TRBV2	TRBJ2-7	TGTGCCAGCAGTAATCGACAGGGGGCGTTCGAGCAGTACTTC	CASSNRQGAFEQYF
few	14	-	TRBV7-8	TRBJ1-2	TGTGCCAGCAGCTATGTGGAGACTAACTATGGCTACACCTTC	CASSYVETNYGYTF
-	15	-	TRBV29-1	TRBJ1-2	TGCAGCGTTGAAGGTTCCCCCTCCGTGAGCTATGGCTACACCTTC	CSVEGSPSVSYGYTF
-	10	-	TRBV20-1	TRBJ1-1	TGCAGTGTCATCTTCAGTGAAGCTTTCTTT	CSVIFSEAFF
-	11	-	TRBV25-1	TRBJ2-2	TGTGCCAGCAGCTACACCGGGGAGCTGTTTTTT	CASSYTGELFF
-	18	-	TRBV5-4	TRBJ1-2	TGTGCCAGCAGCTTGGGGGGAGTCGTCCTTGGGGATCATAATGGCTACACCTTC	CASSLGGVVLGDHNGYTF
-	15	TRBD1	TRBV9	TRBJ1-4	TGTGCCAGCAGCGTTGGCGACAGGGAGGCAGAAAAACTGTTTTTT	CASSVGDREAEKLFF
-	15	-	TRBV4-1	TRBJ2-5	TGCGCCAGCAGCCAAGAGCCCCAGGGGCAAGAGACCCAGTACTTC	CASSQEPQGQETQYF
-	14	TRBD1	TRBV15	TRBJ2-7	TGTGCCACCAGCAGGGACAGGGTATCGCACGAGCAGTACTTC	CATSRDRVSHEQYF